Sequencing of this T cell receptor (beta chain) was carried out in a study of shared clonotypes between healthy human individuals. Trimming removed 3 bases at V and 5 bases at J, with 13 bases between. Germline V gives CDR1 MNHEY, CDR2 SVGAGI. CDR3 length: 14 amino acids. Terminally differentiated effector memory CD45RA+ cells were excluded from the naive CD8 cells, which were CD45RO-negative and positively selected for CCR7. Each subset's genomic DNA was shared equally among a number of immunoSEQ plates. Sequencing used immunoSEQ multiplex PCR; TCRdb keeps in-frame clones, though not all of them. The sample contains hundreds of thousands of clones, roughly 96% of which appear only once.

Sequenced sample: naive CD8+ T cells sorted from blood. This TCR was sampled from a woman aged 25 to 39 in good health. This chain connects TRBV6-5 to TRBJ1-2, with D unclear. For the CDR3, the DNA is TGTGCCAGCAGTTATTTGACGTCTGGTTATGGCTACACCTTC. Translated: CASSYLTSGYGYTF.